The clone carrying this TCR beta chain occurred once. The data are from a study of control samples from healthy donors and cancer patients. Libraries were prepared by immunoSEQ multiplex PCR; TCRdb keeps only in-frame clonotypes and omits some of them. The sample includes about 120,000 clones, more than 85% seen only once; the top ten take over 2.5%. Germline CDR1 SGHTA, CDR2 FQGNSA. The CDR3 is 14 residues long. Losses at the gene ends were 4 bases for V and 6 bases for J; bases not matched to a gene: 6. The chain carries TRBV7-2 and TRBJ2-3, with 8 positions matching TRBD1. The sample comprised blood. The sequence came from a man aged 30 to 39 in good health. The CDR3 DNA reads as TGTGCCAGCAGCTCTCAGCAGGGGGCGGATACGCAGTATTTT. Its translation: CASSSQQGADTQYF. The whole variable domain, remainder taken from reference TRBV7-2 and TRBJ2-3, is GAGVSQSPSNKVTEKGKDVELRCDPISGHTALYWYRQSLGQGLEFLIYFQGNSAPDKSGLPSDRFSAERTGGSVSTLTIQRTQQEDSAVYLCASSSQQGADTQYFGPGTRLTVL.